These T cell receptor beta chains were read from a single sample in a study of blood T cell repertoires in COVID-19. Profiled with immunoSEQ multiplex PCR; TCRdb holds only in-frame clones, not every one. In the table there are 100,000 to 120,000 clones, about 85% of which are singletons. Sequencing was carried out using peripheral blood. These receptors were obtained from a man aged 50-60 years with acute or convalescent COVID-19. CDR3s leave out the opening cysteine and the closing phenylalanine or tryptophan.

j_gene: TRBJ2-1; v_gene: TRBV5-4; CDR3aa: ASSLGAPTGLEQF
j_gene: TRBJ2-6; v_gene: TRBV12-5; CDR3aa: ASGLVTWDTNVLT
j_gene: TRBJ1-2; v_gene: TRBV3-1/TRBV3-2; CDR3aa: ASSENRKYGYT
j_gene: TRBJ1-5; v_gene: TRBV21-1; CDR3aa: ASSVPDRVSQNQPQH
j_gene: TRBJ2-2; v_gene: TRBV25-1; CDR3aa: ASSDSASGRGVTGELF
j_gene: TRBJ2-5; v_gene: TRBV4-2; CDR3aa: ASSQASGDHQETQY
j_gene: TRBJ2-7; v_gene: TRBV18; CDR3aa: ASSPPGDEQY
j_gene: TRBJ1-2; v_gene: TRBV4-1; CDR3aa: ASRSGQGASGYT
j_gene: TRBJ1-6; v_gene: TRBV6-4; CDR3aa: ASSDSNRASPLH
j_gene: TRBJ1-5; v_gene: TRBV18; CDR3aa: ASSPPGGRNQPQH
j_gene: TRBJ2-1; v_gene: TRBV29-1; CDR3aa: SVSGTGAYNEQF
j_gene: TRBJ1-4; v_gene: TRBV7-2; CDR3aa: ASSPGTAEEKLF
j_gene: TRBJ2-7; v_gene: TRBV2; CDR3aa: ASSEAPPSTFSYEQY
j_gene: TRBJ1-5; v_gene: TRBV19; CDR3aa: ASSAQGYQPQH
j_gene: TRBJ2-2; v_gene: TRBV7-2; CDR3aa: ASSFAGAPNTGELF
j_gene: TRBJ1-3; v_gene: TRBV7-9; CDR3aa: ASSLEAATGAGNTIY
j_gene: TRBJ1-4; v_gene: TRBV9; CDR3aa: ASSVEQGYEKLF
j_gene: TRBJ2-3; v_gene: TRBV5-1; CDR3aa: ASSPPGTVVTDTQY